A selection of T cell receptor beta chains follows, all from one sample in a study of CD8+ T cells in alopecia areata. Method: immunoSEQ multiplex PCR; TCRdb's copy keeps in-frame clones and lacks some. Altogether some 210,000 clones are present, 50% to 60% being singletons, with the ten largest covering around 0.46%. Source: CD4+ T cells sorted from blood, taken at week 0. These receptors came from a human donor with alopecia areata. CDR3s include the opening cysteine and the closing phenylalanine or tryptophan. D genes are given only for firm matches. The size entry is marked missing in some rows and otherwise reads once, few, many or a size class.

j_call: TRBJ2-7
v_call: TRBV9
clone_size: once
d_call: TRBD1
cdr3_nt: TGTGCCAGCAGCCCCAGGGACAGGAGAATCCACGAGCAGTACTTC
cdr3_aa: CASSPRDRRIHEQYF

j_call: TRBJ1-2
v_call: TRBV11-1
clone_size: .
d_call: .
cdr3_nt: TGTGCCAGCAGCTTAGCTCCCCTCGCGGAGGGCGGTGCTGGCTACACCTTC
cdr3_aa: CASSLAPLAEGGAGYTF

j_call: TRBJ2-1
v_call: TRBV13
clone_size: .
d_call: TRBD1
cdr3_nt: TGTGCCAGCAGCTCCCCCCTTGATTCTCGGGACAGGGGTTTTGATGAGCAGTTCTTC
cdr3_aa: CASSSPLDSRDRGFDEQFF

j_call: TRBJ1-2
v_call: TRBV6-5
clone_size: .
d_call: TRBD1
cdr3_nt: TGTGCCAGTTTCCCCCGGGACAGGGGGAGCTATGGCTACACCTTC
cdr3_aa: CASFPRDRGSYGYTF

j_call: TRBJ2-7
v_call: TRBV15
clone_size: .
d_call: .
cdr3_nt: TGTGCCACCAGCAGGGACCGCGCTCAAACCCACGAGCAGTACTTC
cdr3_aa: CATSRDRAQTHEQYF

j_call: TRBJ2-7
v_call: TRBV30
clone_size: .
d_call: TRBD2
cdr3_nt: TGTGCCTGGAGGTCGGGGACTAGCGGGAGCCGTCCCTACGAGCAGTACTTC
cdr3_aa: CAWRSGTSGSRPYEQYF

j_call: TRBJ1-6
v_call: TRBV30
clone_size: .
d_call: TRBD1
cdr3_nt: TGTGCCTGGAGTTCTGGGACAGTCCCCCACTTT
cdr3_aa: CAWSSGTVPHF

j_call: TRBJ1-4
v_call: TRBV5-6
clone_size: few
d_call: TRBD1
cdr3_nt: TGTGCCAGCAGCGTGGACAGGATTGATGAAAAACTGTTTTTT
cdr3_aa: CASSVDRIDEKLFF

j_call: TRBJ1-2
v_call: TRBV6-4
clone_size: .
d_call: .
cdr3_nt: TGTGCCAGCAGCGACAAGGGCGACTATGGCTACACCTTC
cdr3_aa: CASSDKGDYGYTF

j_call: TRBJ1-2
v_call: TRBV5-4
clone_size: .
d_call: .
cdr3_nt: TGTGCCAGCAGCTTGGTTTCAGGGATCTCTTTAGGCTATGGCTACACCTTC
cdr3_aa: CASSLVSGISLGYGYTF

j_call: TRBJ2-4
v_call: TRBV6-5
clone_size: .
d_call: .
cdr3_nt: TGTGCCAGCAGTTATGGGGCCCGGACCAACATTCAGTACTTC
cdr3_aa: CASSYGARTNIQYF

j_call: TRBJ2-6
v_call: TRBV23-1
clone_size: few
d_call: .
cdr3_nt: TGCGCCAGGAGACAGAGCTCTGGGGCCAACGTCCTGACTTTC
cdr3_aa: CARRQSSGANVLTF

j_call: TRBJ1-3
v_call: TRBV14
clone_size: medium-sized
d_call: .
cdr3_nt: TGTGCCAGCAGCCCCGGCCACTCTGGAAACACCATATATTTT
cdr3_aa: CASSPGHSGNTIYF

j_call: TRBJ2-7
v_call: TRBV2
clone_size: .
d_call: .
cdr3_nt: TGTGCCAGCAGTGCTACTTTTGAGGACGGCGAGCAGTACTTC
cdr3_aa: CASSATFEDGEQYF

j_call: TRBJ2-1
v_call: TRBV9
clone_size: few
d_call: TRBD2
cdr3_nt: TGTGCCAGCAGCCCTCTCTTGACGGGGGGGCCTACTGAGCAGTTCTTC
cdr3_aa: CASSPLLTGGPTEQFF

j_call: TRBJ2-5
v_call: TRBV7-6
clone_size: .
d_call: .
cdr3_nt: TGTGCCAGCAGCTTACCCCTAACAGGGTATGAAGAGACCCAGTACTTC
cdr3_aa: CASSLPLTGYEETQYF

j_call: TRBJ1-3
v_call: TRBV29-1
clone_size: .
d_call: .
cdr3_nt: TGCAGCGTTGAATACACCTCTGGAAACACCATATATTTT
cdr3_aa: CSVEYTSGNTIYF

j_call: TRBJ1-2
v_call: TRBV2
clone_size: .
d_call: .
cdr3_nt: TGTGCCAGCAATCCCAGGGACTATGGCTACACCTTC
cdr3_aa: CASNPRDYGYTF

j_call: TRBJ2-3
v_call: TRBV30
clone_size: once
d_call: .
cdr3_nt: TGTGCCTGGAGACACAGCACAGATACGCAGTATTTT
cdr3_aa: CAWRHSTDTQYF

j_call: TRBJ2-3
v_call: TRBV14
clone_size: .
d_call: TRBD2
cdr3_nt: TGTGCCAGCAGCCGTCGCGGGACTAGCGGGAGCACAGATACGCAGTATTTT
cdr3_aa: CASSRRGTSGSTDTQYF

j_call: TRBJ2-1
v_call: TRBV19
clone_size: few
d_call: .
cdr3_nt: TGTGCCAGTAGTACACCGGGACGATCCTACAATGAGCAGTTCTTC
cdr3_aa: CASSTPGRSYNEQFF

j_call: TRBJ1-5
v_call: TRBV15
clone_size: .
d_call: .
cdr3_nt: TGTGCCACCAGCATCCGGGACAGCAATCAGCCCCAGCATTTT
cdr3_aa: CATSIRDSNQPQHF

j_call: TRBJ1-1
v_call: TRBV5-4
clone_size: .
d_call: .
cdr3_nt: TGTGCCAGCAGCTTGAGGTTCGGAGGAGGAAACCCGAACACTGAAGCTTTCTTT
cdr3_aa: CASSLRFGGGNPNTEAFF

j_call: TRBJ1-5
v_call: TRBV27
clone_size: .
d_call: .
cdr3_nt: TGTGCCAGCAGAAGGTGGGGCGGCAGTGATTACGATAGCAATCAGCCCCAGCATTTT
cdr3_aa: CASRRWGGSDYDSNQPQHF

j_call: TRBJ2-5
v_call: TRBV5-6
clone_size: once
d_call: .
cdr3_nt: TGTGCCAGCAGCTTGGAACCGCAAGAGACCCAGTACTTC
cdr3_aa: CASSLEPQETQYF